What follows is one T cell receptor (beta chain) and its context. What it binds is unknown. This specimen belongs to a study of long-term antiretroviral therapy in people with HIV. Study-wide findings and caveats: HIV repertoires spanned narrower CDR3 length ranges than controls.

Prior to DNA extraction, the samples held about 0.95-10 million cryopreserved PBMC. The CDR3 covers 12 residues. CDR1 LGHNA and CDR2 YSLEER come from the germline V gene. V was clipped by 1 base and J by 3 bases, with 3 bases between them. They ran version v3.0 of the immunoSEQ assay at survey level. The assay was immunoSEQ multiplex PCR, and TCRdb's table has in-frame clones only and misses some. The table lists about 18,000 clones, about nine tenths of them singletons. This chain links TRBV4-3 with TRBJ1-2; no firm D call. The specimen was unsorted PBMCs, collected 3 years after starting antiretroviral therapy. The receptor was isolated from a man aged 50 or older with HIV. CDR3: CASSQGDYGYTF. The CDR3 DNA follows: TGCGCCAGCAGCCAAGGAGACTATGGCTACACCTTC.